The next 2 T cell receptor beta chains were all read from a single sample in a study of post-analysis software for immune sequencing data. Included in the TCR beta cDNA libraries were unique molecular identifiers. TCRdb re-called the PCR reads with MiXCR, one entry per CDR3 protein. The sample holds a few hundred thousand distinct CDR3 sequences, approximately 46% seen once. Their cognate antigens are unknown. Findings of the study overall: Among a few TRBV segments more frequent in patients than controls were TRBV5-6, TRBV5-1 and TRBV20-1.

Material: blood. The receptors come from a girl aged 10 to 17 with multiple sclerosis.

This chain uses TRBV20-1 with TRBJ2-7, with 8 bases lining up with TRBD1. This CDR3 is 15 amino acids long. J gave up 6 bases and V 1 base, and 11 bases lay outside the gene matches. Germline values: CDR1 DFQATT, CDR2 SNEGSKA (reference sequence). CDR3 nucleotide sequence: TGCAGTGCTAGAGTATCTGAGACAGGGGCGGGCGAGCAGTACTTC. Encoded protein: CSARVSETGAGEQYF.

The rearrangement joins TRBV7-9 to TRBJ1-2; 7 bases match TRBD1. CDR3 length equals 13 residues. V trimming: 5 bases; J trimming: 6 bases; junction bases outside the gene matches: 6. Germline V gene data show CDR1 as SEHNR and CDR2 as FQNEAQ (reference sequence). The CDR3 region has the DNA TGTGCCAGCAGCCCCCCAGGGGGACATGGCTACACCTTC. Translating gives CASSPPGGHGYTF.